One and the same sample provided the 8 T cell receptor beta chains below, sequenced in a study of cytomegalovirus exposure and HLA in healthy donors. Use of 60 Vbeta and 13 Jbeta primers characterized the PCR. Assay: immunoSEQ multiplex PCR; the TCRdb copy retains only in-frame clones and omits some. The table shows 100,000 or so clones, with roughly four fifths occurring only once. Sample: PBMCs. All receptors derive from a man aged 25 to 45 in good health and CMV-seropositive.

The chain is built from TRBV19 and TRBJ1-5; 12 nucleotides align to TRBD1. The CDR3 consists of 16 residues. Germline-derived CDR1 and CDR2 are LNHDA and SQIVND (reference sequence). The junction had 9 bases not matched to a gene; V was cut back by 6 bases and J by 6 bases. The CDR3 loop reads CASSSRDRGLSQPQHF. DNA of the CDR3: TGTGCCAGTAGCTCCCGGGACAGGGGGCTGTCTCAGCCCCAGCATTTT.

The sample holds one count of this clone. CDR3 protein: CASSWSPAETQYF. DNA for the CDR3: TGCGCCAGCAGCTGGTCTCCCGCGGAGACCCAGTACTTC. J is TRBJ2-5 and V is TRBV5-1; D not resolved. The CDR3 has 13 amino acids. Trimming took 3 bases from V and 5 from J, leaving 11 bases between them. Germline CDR1 SGHRS, CDR2 YFSETQ. Based on the CDR3 plus reference TRBV5-1 and TRBJ2-5, the full variable domain is KAGVTQTPRYLIKTRGQQVTLSCSPISGHRSVSWYQQTPGQGLQFLFEYFSETQRNKGNFPGRFSGRQFSNSRSEMNVSTLELGDSALYLCASSWSPAETQYFGPGTRLLVL.

The chain has TRBV9 and TRBJ2-3; TRBD2 agrees at 7 bases. Per the germline V gene, CDR1 is SGDLS and CDR2 is YYNGEE. The CDR3 runs 16 residues. J gave up 1 base and V 6 bases, and 11 bases lay outside the gene matches. CDR3: CASTPSPLAGTDTQYF. In DNA, the CDR3 is TGTGCCAGCACCCCGAGTCCGCTAGCGGGCACAGATACGCAGTATTTT.

V usage is TRBV6-5 and J usage is TRBJ2-5; D may be TRBD1 (6 bases). V lost 3 bases and J 1 base, leaving 12 bases between the germline ends. The CDR3 runs 15 residues. Germline V gene lookup returns CDR1 MNHEY and CDR2 SVGAGI. As DNA, the CDR3 is TGTGCCAGCAGTTATCTCCCCAGGGGCCAAGAGACCCAGTACTTC. Translation: CASSYLPRGQETQYF.

The chain is built from TRBV6-4 and TRBJ2-2, with D hard to call. The CDR3 sequence is 15 residues long. Trimming cost V 4 bases and J 4 bases, with 13 bases left between them. The germline V gene has CDR1 MRHNA and CDR2 SNTAGT. This CDR3 is CASSVGTTPTGELFF. CDR3 nucleotides: TGTGCCAGCAGTGTCGGTACCACGCCCACCGGGGAGCTGTTTTTT.

V is TRBV7-9 and J is TRBJ1-3, with D perhaps matching TRBD1 (5 bases). The germline V gene has CDR1 SEHNR and CDR2 FQNEAQ (reference sequence). This CDR3 is built from 14 residues. Trimming took off 1 base at V and 2 bases at J, with 6 bases between the two ends. DNA of the CDR3: TGTGCCAGCAGCTTAGAGACAGCTGGAAACACCATATATTTT. Translated, it gives CASSLETAGNTIYF.

Here the CDR3 DNA reads TGCGCCAGCAGTTTCCGGGGGACTAGCGGAGGCGGGACAGATACGCAGTATTTT. Amino acid sequence: CASSFRGTSGGGTDTQYF. The rearrangement uses TRBV5-1 and TRBJ2-3; TRBD2 agrees at 11 bases. Germline V CDR1 and CDR2: SGHRS, YFSETQ. J lost 3 bases, V lost 5 bases, and 14 bases had no gene match. The CDR3 runs to 18 residues. The full variable domain, rest sourced from reference TRBV5-1 and TRBJ2-3, is KAGVTQTPRYLIKTRGQQVTLSCSPISGHRSVSWYQQTPGQGLQFLFEYFSETQRNKGNFPGRFSGRQFSNSRSEMNVSTLELGDSALYLCASSFRGTSGGGTDTQYFGPGTRLTVL.

The CDR3 nucleotides read TGTGCCTGGAGTGGACAGGGACATCAGCCCCAGCATTTT. The encoded protein is CAWSGQGHQPQHF. This sequence joins TRBV30 and TRBJ1-5, with 7 bases identical to TRBD1. The CDR3 length is 13 residues. Germline assignment: CDR1 GTSNPN and CDR2 SVGIG (reference sequence). V dropped 1 base and J dropped 5; count of bases not matched to a gene: 2.